This T cell receptor (beta chain) comes out of a study of blood T cell repertoires in COVID-19. The CDR3 loop spans 10 amino acids. Per germline, CDR1 MNHEY and CDR2 SVGAGI. Trimming cost V 6 bases and J 11 bases, with 8 bases left between them. Participants reported their clinical history, and cohort assignment relied on those reports. The table came from immunoSEQ multiplex PCR; TCRdb's copy has only in-frame clones and leaves some out. The sample has 400,000 to 550,000 clones; roughly 85% are singletons. The sequenced sample consisted of PBMCs or T cells enriched from blood (not recorded which). The TCR comes from a woman aged 18-29 years with acute COVID-19. The V call is TRBV6-5, the J call TRBJ1-3; D unclear. CDR3: CASSFVSIYF. DNA of the CDR3: TGTGCCAGCAGCTTCGTTTCCATATATTTT.